This TCR beta chain is drawn from a study of T cell responses to AZD1222 COVID-19 vaccine. The assay was immunoSEQ multiplex PCR, and TCRdb's table has in-frame clones only and misses some. This table has some 48,000 clones, 65% to 90% appearing once. Trimming stripped 4 bases from V and 3 bases from J, with 20 bases between. The CDR3 contains 16 residues. Germline CDR1 reads SGHRS; CDR2 reads YFSETQ. Regarding this clone: Its antigen remains unknown.

General study results and limits: There were mostly white British donors and more females than males, and clonal diversity was possibly underestimated. Only a handful of AZD1222 recipients tested seropositive at baseline. Across spike, vaccine-associated CD4 TCRs were found, dominant at 160-218 and 743-854.

Samples with a second dose at about 4 or about 12 weeks were pooled together. The J gene is TRBJ2-7, the V gene TRBV5-1; D uncertain. This receptor was obtained from an adult who received the AZD1222 COVID-19 vaccine. This specimen consisted of peripheral blood, obtained 28 days after the second AZD1222 dose. CDR3 residues: CASSHTTTGAVYEQYF. The CDR3, as DNA: TGCGCCAGCAGCCATACGACAACGGGCGCCGTCTACGAGCAGTACTTC.